This TCR beta chain is drawn from a study of shared clonotypes between healthy human individuals. For every subset, genomic DNA was evenly distributed across several immunoSEQ plates. Profiling relied on immunoSEQ multiplex PCR, and the TCRdb table lists in-frame clones only, not all of them. Of over 2 million clones listed, approximately 90% are singletons. Germline CDR1 and CDR2: SNHLY and FYNNEI. Trimming cost V 9 bases and J 1 base, with 17 bases left between them. This CDR3 contains 15 residues. Free of recent acute infections or vaccinations, the donors were healthy HIV-negative adults. Study findings and constraints: On the whole, naive subsets had larger estimated richness than memory subsets had.

With respect to this clone: What it recognizes is unknown.

The receptor was derived from a man aged 18 to 35 in good health. Some clones in this sample may be carry-over from other donors' samples. Sequenced input: naive CD4+ T cells from PBMCs. Subset reported: CD45RA+ positively selected. The V and J genes are TRBV2 and TRBJ2-3; D tentatively reads TRBD1 or TRBD2 (6 bases each). CDR3 coding DNA: TGTGCCAGAACTAGGACTAAGGGGGGCACAGATACGCAGTATTTT. Residues: CARTRTKGGTDTQYF.